This record looks at one T cell receptor beta chain sequence and its context. The antigen remains unidentified. These data are taken from a study of cytomegalovirus exposure and HLA in healthy donors. Study in general: An analysis done earlier identified about 120 million unique TCR beta sequences from approximately 200 million T cells. General study findings and limits: Information on immune exposure was restricted to one variable (CMV serostatus). Both high specificity and high sensitivity reportedly marked the classifier's diagnosis of cytomegalovirus status.

The PCR contained 60 Vbeta and 13 Jbeta primers. Data came from immunoSEQ multiplex PCR; TCRdb stores just in-frame clones and leaves some out. The data contain some 150,000 clones, 70% to 75% of them singletons. CDR3 length: 16 residues. After removal of 5 bases from V and 4 bases from J, the junction contained 9 bases not matched to a gene. Healthy bone marrow donors made up the donor group. The sequenced sample was PBMCs. This clonotype was obtained from a woman aged 30 to 39 in good health and CMV-seronegative. The rearrangement joins TRBV23-1 to TRBJ1-5; 9 bases fit TRBD1. TRBV23-1 is designated an ORF whose function remains uncertain. The CDR3 bases are TGCGCCAGCAGTGAGGACAGGGGTCGGGATAATCAGCCCCAGCATTTT. Amino acid sequence: CASSEDRGRDNQPQHF.